The T cell receptor beta chain under discussion was sequenced for a study of T cell changes during pregnancy in multiple sclerosis. Data came from immunoSEQ multiplex PCR; TCRdb stores just in-frame clones and leaves some out. Here the sample spans around 62,000 clones, 89% being singletons. Germline-derived CDR1 and CDR2 are LNHDA and SQIVND (reference sequence). After removal of 5 bases from V and 3 bases from J, the junction contained 3 bases not matched to a gene. The CDR3 is made up of 15 amino acids. The TCR sequence derives from a female donor with multiple sclerosis, enrolled in a pregnancy study. Sequencing was performed on peripheral blood, taken in the first trimester of pregnancy. The genes are TRBV19 and TRBJ2-7; 14 nucleotides agree with TRBD2. CDR3 nucleotides: TGTGCCAGTAGTCCGGGGACTAGCGGGGGCTACGAGCAGTACTTC. Protein: CASSPGTSGGYEQYF.